This T cell receptor beta chain was sequenced in a study of T cell changes during pregnancy in multiple sclerosis. Germline lookup yields CDR1 SGHAT and CDR2 FQNNGV. Unmatched junction bases numbered 3, after V lost 3 bases and J lost 5 bases. The CDR3 has 15 residues. Clones were read by immunoSEQ multiplex PCR, and TCRdb kept only the in-frame ones, dropping some. The sample includes around 100,000 clones, about 91% of them seen just once. The sample consisted of peripheral blood, taken after pregnancy. The clonotype was recovered from a female donor with multiple sclerosis, enrolled in a pregnancy study. V and J are TRBV11-2 and TRBJ2-3; 12 bases fit TRBD2. The CDR3 sequence is CASSLGLAGIDTQYF. The CDR3 coding sequence is TGTGCCAGCAGCTTGGGACTAGCGGGTATAGATACGCAGTATTTT.